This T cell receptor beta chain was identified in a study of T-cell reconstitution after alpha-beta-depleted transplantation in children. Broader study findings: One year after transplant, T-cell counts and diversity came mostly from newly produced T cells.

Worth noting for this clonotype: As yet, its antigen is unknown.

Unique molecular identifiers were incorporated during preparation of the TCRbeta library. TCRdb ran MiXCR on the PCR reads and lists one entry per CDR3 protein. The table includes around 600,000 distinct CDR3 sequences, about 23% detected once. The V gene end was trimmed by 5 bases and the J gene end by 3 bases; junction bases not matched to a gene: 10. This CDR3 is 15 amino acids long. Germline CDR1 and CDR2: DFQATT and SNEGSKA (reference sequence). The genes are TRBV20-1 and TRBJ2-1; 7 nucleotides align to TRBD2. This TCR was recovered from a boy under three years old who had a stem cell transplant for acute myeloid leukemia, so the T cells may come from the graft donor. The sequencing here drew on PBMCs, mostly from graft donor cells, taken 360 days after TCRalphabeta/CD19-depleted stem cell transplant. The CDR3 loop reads CSAPPVAGVYNEQFF. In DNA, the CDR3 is TGCAGTGCTCCGCCGGTGGCGGGGGTCTACAATGAGCAGTTCTTC.